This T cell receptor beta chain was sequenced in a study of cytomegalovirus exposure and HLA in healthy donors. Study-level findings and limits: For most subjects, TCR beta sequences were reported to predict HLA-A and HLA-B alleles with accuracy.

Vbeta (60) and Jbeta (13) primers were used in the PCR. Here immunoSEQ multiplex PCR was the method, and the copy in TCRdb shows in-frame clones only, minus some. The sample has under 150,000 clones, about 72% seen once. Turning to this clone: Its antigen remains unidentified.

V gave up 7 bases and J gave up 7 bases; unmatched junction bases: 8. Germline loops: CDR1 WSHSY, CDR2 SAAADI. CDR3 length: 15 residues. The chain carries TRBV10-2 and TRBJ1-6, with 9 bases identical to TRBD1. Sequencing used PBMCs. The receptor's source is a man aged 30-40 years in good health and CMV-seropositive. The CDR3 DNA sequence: TGCGCCAGCAAGCCGGGACAGGGACCGAATTCACCCCTCCACTTT. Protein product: CASKPGQGPNSPLHF.